This TCR beta chain is from a study of CD8 T cells in Susac syndrome. When the RNA was reverse transcribed, random hexamers were used with an input of roughly 0.45 to 1 ug. TCRdb reprocessed the immunoSEQ multiplex PCR reads via MiXCR and lists one record per CDR3 protein. This sample carries some 120,000 distinct CDR3 sequences, 80% to 95% of them seen once, and the ten largest clones take roughly 0.3%. The authors carried out high-throughput sequencing of TCR beta. They applied it to CD8+ and CD4+ T cells obtained from blood. Negative magnetic isolation gave CD8+ and CD4+ cells; FACS enriched CD8+ TEMRA. The source material was CD8+ T cells from PBMCs. The receptor was isolated from a human donor with multiple sclerosis.

The CDR3 is CASSWSLNTEAFF. The CDR3 DNA reads TGTGCCAGCAGTTGGTCGTTGAACACTGAAGCTTTCTTT. The V gene is TRBV27, the J gene TRBJ1-1; D remains unclear. The CDR3 consists of 13 residues. CDR1 and CDR2 from the germline V gene are MNHEY and SMNVEV (reference sequence). V dropped 4 bases and J dropped 0 bases, with 6 bases sitting between them.